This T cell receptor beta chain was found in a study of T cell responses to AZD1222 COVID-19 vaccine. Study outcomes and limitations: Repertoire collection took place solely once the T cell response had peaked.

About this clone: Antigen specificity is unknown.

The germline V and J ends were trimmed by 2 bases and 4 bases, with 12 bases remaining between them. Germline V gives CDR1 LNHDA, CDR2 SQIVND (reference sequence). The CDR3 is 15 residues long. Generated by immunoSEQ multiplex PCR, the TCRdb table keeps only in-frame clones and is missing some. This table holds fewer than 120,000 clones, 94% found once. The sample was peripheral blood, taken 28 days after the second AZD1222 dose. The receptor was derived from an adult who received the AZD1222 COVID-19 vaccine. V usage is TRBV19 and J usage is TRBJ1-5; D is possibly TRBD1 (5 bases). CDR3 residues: CASSITWGGNQPQHF. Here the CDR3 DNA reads TGTGCCAGTAGTATAACGTGGGGCGGGAATCAGCCCCAGCATTTT. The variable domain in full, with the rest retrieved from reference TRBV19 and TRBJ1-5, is DGGITQSPKYLFRKEGQNVTLSCEQNLNHDAMYWYRQDPGQGLRLIYYSQIVNDFQKGDIAEGYSVSREKKESFPLTVTSAQKNPTAFYLCASSITWGGNQPQHFGDGTRLSIL.